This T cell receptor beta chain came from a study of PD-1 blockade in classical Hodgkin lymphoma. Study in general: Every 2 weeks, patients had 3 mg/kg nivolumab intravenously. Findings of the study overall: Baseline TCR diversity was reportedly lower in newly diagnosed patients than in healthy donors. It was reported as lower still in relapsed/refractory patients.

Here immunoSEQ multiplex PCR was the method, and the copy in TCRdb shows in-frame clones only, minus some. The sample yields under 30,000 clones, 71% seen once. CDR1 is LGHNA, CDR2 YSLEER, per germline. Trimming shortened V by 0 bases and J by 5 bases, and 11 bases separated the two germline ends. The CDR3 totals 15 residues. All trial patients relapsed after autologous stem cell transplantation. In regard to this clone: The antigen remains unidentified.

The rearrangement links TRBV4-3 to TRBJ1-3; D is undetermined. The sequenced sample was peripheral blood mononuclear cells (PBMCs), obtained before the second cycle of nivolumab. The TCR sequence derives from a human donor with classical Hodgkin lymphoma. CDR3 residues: CASSQERDWRNTIYF. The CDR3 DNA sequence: TGCGCCAGCAGCCAAGAAAGGGATTGGAGAAACACCATATATTTT.